The 30 T cell receptor beta chains listed next were all sequenced from one sample in a study of tumor-infiltrating lymphocytes in primary liver carcinoma. cDNA specific to TCR beta was made from approximately 0.55 ug of total RNA, with a constant-region primer employed for priming. TCR beta libraries came from three nested multiplex PCR rounds using slightly modified ARM-PCR. PCR rounds one and two used TRBV1-TRBV30 forward primers with a C-beta reverse primer for approximately 11 cycles each. Using its own MiXCR run on the multiplex PCR reads, TCRdb lists one record per CDR3 protein. The sample carries around 210,000 distinct CDR3 sequences, around 60% recorded once. RNA was extracted from whole blood without cell sorting, alongside germline DNA. Specimen: peripheral blood. The receptors here all came from a woman aged 55-70 years with primary liver carcinoma and hepatitis B virus infection.

This clonotype was found many times. J is TRBJ2-6 and V is TRBV13, with 7 bases aligning to TRBD1. Unmatched junction bases numbered 0, after V lost 2 bases and J lost 2 bases. The CDR3 length is 15 residues. Germline V CDR1 and CDR2: PRHDT, FYEKMQ (reference sequence). CDR3 protein: CASSLTGAGANVLTF. The CDR3, as DNA: TGTGCCAGCAGCTTAACAGGGGCTGGGGCCAACGTCCTGACTTTC.

About this clonotype: An end of the junction differs from the germline gene, which may be a read error. CDR3 sequence (DNA): TGCGCCAGCAGTTACTCGGGCGGGAGTGAAAACGAGCAGTACTTC. Its translation is CASSYSGGSENEQYF. The rearrangement joins TRBV6-6 to TRBJ2-7, with 7 bases lining up with TRBD2. The germline V gene encodes CDR1 MNHNY and CDR2 SVGAGI (reference sequence). CDR3 length: 15 amino acids.

The V and J genes are TRBV19 and TRBJ2-1; 8 bases are a match to TRBD1. Germline CDR1 and CDR2: LNHDA and SQIVND (reference sequence). V lost 5 bases to trimming and J lost 9 bases; unmatched junction nucleotides: 12. The CDR3 totals 15 residues. CDR3 coding DNA: TGTGCCAGTAGTCCCGGGGCAGGGGGCAGGGTTGAGCAGTTCTTC. Its protein product is CASSPGAGGRVEQFF. The full variable domain, rest sourced from reference TRBV19 and TRBJ2-1, is DGGITQSPKYLFRKEGQNVTLSCEQNLNHDAMYWYRQDPGQGLRLIYYSQIVNDFQKGDIAEGYSVSREKKESFPLTVTSAQKNPTAFYLCASSPGAGGRVEQFFGPGTRLTVL.

The chain carries TRBV12-3 or TRBV12-4 and TRBJ2-2, with TRBD2 matching over 11 bases. This CDR3 spans 13 amino acids. The ends lost 11 bases at V and 11 bases at J; junction bases unmatched: 10. For the CDR3, the DNA is TGTGCCGGGGGGGCTAGCGGGAGGCCCGAGCTGTTTTTT. This encodes CAGGASGRPELFF.

The CDR3 loop reads CASSRREPMINEQFF. CDR3 bases: TGTGCCAGCAGCCGTAGAGAGCCAATGATCAATGAGCAGTTCTTC. This chain links TRBV11-1 with TRBJ2-1; D is unresolved. The CDR3 loop spans 15 amino acids. Germline V gene data show CDR1 as SGHAT and CDR2 as FQDESV (reference sequence). The V end was cut by 5 bases, the J end by 6 bases, with 17 bases between.

As for this clonotype: A read error may be the cause here, since a much bigger clone is one base away. V and J are TRBV6-6 and TRBJ2-3; TRBD2 aligns across 11 bases. With V trimmed by 7 bases and J by 4 bases, 13 bases remained unmatched. This CDR3 has 17 amino acids. Germline-derived CDR1 and CDR2 are MNHNY and SVGAGI (reference sequence). CDR3 residues: CASNKAGTSGPADTQYF. The CDR3 DNA follows: TGTGCCAGCAACAAAGCCGGGACTAGCGGTCCGGCAGATACGCAGTATTTT.

In the case of this clonotype: This may be a read error: a much more frequent sequence differs by one nucleotide. The V call is TRBV7-8, the J call TRBJ2-4; 14 nucleotides line up with TRBD2. This CDR3 is 17 amino acids long. The J segment lost 1 base and the V segment lost 5 bases, leaving 4 bases of the junction unmatched. Germline-derived CDR1 and CDR2 are SGHVS and FQNEAQ. The CDR3 sequence is CASSIRTSGRAKNIQYF. CDR3 DNA sequence: TGTGCCAGCAGCATTCGGACTAGCGGGAGGGCCAAAAACATTCAGTACTTC.

This clonotype was counted at least ten times. This chain links TRBV12-3 or TRBV12-4 with TRBJ2-3; D gene uncertain. Trimming shortened V by 6 bases and J by 2 bases, and 9 bases separated the two germline ends. The length of the CDR3 is 13 residues. The CDR3 bases are TGTGCCAGCAGACAATTTAACACAGATACGCAGTATTTT. Its protein product is CASRQFNTDTQYF.

This clonotype was observed at least ten times. The chain links TRBV4-1 to TRBJ2-1; 7 bases are shared with TRBD2. In germline, CDR1 is MGHRA, CDR2 YSYEKL. This CDR3 contains 16 residues. The V and J ends lost 0 bases and 8 bases, in that order; junction bases with no gene match: 10. The CDR3 is CASSQERWEGPDEQFF. The DNA for the CDR3 is TGCGCCAGCAGCCAAGAAAGGTGGGAGGGCCCGGATGAGCAGTTCTTC.

This clonotype was seen a few times. The J gene is TRBJ2-3, the V gene TRBV5-6, with 7 positions matching TRBD2. Trimming cost V 1 base and J 4 bases; bases outside gene matches: 9. This CDR3 contains 16 residues. CDR1 and CDR2 from the germline V gene are SGHDT and YYEEEE. DNA of the CDR3: TGTGCCAGCAGCTTGCATGCGGGAGTGGGTCCAGATACGCAGTATTTT. Its protein is CASSLHAGVGPDTQYF.

V usage is TRBV5-1 and J usage is TRBJ2-3, with TRBD1 matching 11 bases. The CDR3 has 15 amino acids. V was clipped by 6 bases and J by 2 bases; unmatched bases: 5. The germline V gene encodes CDR1 SGHRS and CDR2 YFSETQ. The CDR3: CASTGTGGLTDTQYF. DNA of the CDR3: TGCGCCAGCACTGGGACAGGGGGACTCACAGATACGCAGTATTTT. Full variable domain (outside the CDR3, taken from reference TRBV5-1 and TRBJ2-3): KAGVTQTPRYLIKTRGQQVTLSCSPISGHRSVSWYQQTPGQGLQFLFEYFSETQRNKGNFPGRFSGRQFSNSRSEMNVSTLELGDSALYLCASTGTGGLTDTQYFGPGTRLTVL.

The rearrangement joins TRBV6-5 to TRBJ2-7, with 9 bases identical to TRBD1. Germline CDR1 reads MNHEY; CDR2 reads SVGAGI. Trimming cost V 3 bases and J 0 bases; bases outside gene matches: 9. The CDR3 is 17 amino acids. The CDR3 reads CASSYSPGQGPSYEQYF. The CDR3 DNA reads as TGTGCCAGCAGTTATTCCCCGGGACAGGGTCCCTCCTACGAGCAGTACTTC.

Concerning this clonotype: One end of the junction varies from germline; a read error may be responsible. The chain couples TRBV28 to TRBJ1-1; TRBD1 matches 9 bases. This CDR3 region has 15 residues. Germline assignment: CDR1 MDHEN and CDR2 SYDVKM. CDR3 loop: CASRIMGDRDTEALF. Here the CDR3 DNA reads TGTGCCAGCAGAATCATGGGGGACAGGGACACTGAAGCTCTCTTT.

This clonotype was observed at least ten times. The rearrangement uses TRBV10-2 and TRBJ1-1; D is perhaps TRBD1 (6 bases). Germline CDR1 is WSHSY and CDR2 is SAAADI. Trimming removed 4 bases at V and 3 bases at J, with 12 bases between. The CDR3 sequence is 14 residues long. CDR3: CASSAFSGDTEAFF. In DNA form, the CDR3 reads TGCGCCAGCAGTGCATTTTCAGGGGACACTGAAGCTTTCTTT.

This clonotype was found a few times. A much larger clone differs by one base, so this may be a read error. The rearrangement uses TRBV12-3 or TRBV12-4 and TRBJ2-3, with TRBD2 matching over 9 bases. The CDR3 is made up of 17 amino acids. V shed 3 bases and J 3 bases; nucleotides not matched to a gene: 10. CDR3 in amino acids: CASSFSLAGVHTDTQYF. The CDR3 DNA is TGTGCCAGCAGTTTTTCCTTAGCGGGAGTTCATACAGATACGCAGTATTTT.

This clonotype appeared many times. The rearrangement links TRBV6-1 to TRBJ1-1; D not resolved. This CDR3 spans 11 amino acids. Trimming cost V 6 bases and J 7 bases, with 9 bases left between them. The germline V gene encodes CDR1 MNHNS and CDR2 SASEGT. The DNA for the CDR3 is TGTGCCAGCAGGGCCTACCATGAAGCTTTCTTT. This encodes CASRAYHEAFF.

This clonotype was observed a handful of times. The chain combines TRBV5-1 with TRBJ2-2; D unclear. Germline lookup yields CDR1 SGHRS and CDR2 YFSETQ. CDR3 size: 15 residues. The ends were cut back, 1 base at V and 0 bases at J, with 7 bases in the middle. In DNA, the CDR3 is TGCGCCAGCAGCTTGATAGAAACGAACACCGGGGAGCTGTTTTTT. This translates into CASSLIETNTGELFF.

Details on this clonotype: At one of its ends the junction is not consistent with the germline gene, which may arise from a read error. V and J are TRBV5-1 and TRBJ1-5; tentatively, D is TRBD1 (5 bases). Germline V gene data show CDR1 as SGHRS and CDR2 as YFSETQ. The CDR3 has 15 amino acids. This CDR3 reads CASGLGVQINQPQHF. The DNA of the CDR3 is TGCGCCAGCGGCTTGGGGGTACAGATCAATCAGCCCCAGCATTTT.

Worth noting for this clonotype: A read error may be the cause here, since a much bigger clone is one base away. The V and J genes are TRBV12-3 or TRBV12-4 and TRBJ1-3; no firm D call. V shed 2 bases and J shed 2 bases, with 10 bases lying between them. The CDR3 totals 15 residues. DNA for the CDR3: TGTGCCAGCAGTTTAATGACGGTGGCTGGAAACACCATATATTTT. Translated, it gives CASSLMTVAGNTIYF.

The rearrangement joins TRBV10-1 to TRBJ1-1; D uncertain. Germline V CDR1 and CDR2: WNHNN, SYGVQD (reference sequence). The CDR3 spans 14 residues. CDR3 in amino acids: CESSDEGRVIEAFF. CDR3 in DNA: TGCGAGAGCAGTGATGAGGGCCGGGTAATTGAAGCTTTCTTT.

The chain links TRBV28 to TRBJ1-5, with D maybe TRBD1 (6 bases). V lost 0 bases and J 0 bases, leaving 9 bases between the germline ends. Germline CDR1 MDHEN, CDR2 SYDVKM. The CDR3 has 16 amino acids. The CDR3 bases are TGTGCCAGCAGTTTATGGCAGGGGATTAGCAATCAGCCCCAGCATTTT. This encodes CASSLWQGISNQPQHF.

Points on this clonotype: Being one base from a much bigger clone, this may be a read error. This chain uses TRBV30 with TRBJ2-3, with TRBD2 matching over 9 bases. Trimming cost V 5 bases and J 7 bases; bases outside gene matches: 13. CDR1 is GTSNPN and CDR2 is SVGIG in the germline V gene (reference sequence). The CDR3 is 15 residues long. The CDR3 nucleotides read TGTGCCTGGCAACCGGGACTAGCACGCGCATATACGCAGTATTTT. Translating it yields CAWQPGLARAYTQYF. Full variable domain (outside the CDR3, taken from reference TRBV30 and TRBJ2-3): SQTIHQWPATLVQPVGSPLSLECTVEGTSNPNLYWYRQAAGRGLQLLFYSVGIGQISSEVPQNLSASRPQDRQFILSSKKLLLSDSGFYLCAWQPGLARAYTQYFGPGTRLTVL.

This rearrangement joins TRBV10-1 to TRBJ2-7, with 7 nucleotides matching TRBD1. The CDR3 has 16 residues. CDR1 WNHNN and CDR2 SYGVQD come from the germline V gene (reference sequence). V dropped 6 bases and J dropped 1; count of bases not matched to a gene: 12. CDR3 amino acids: CASSPWPRQGSYEQYF. The CDR3 nucleotides are TGCGCCAGCAGCCCCTGGCCCCGACAGGGTTCCTACGAGCAGTACTTC.

With respect to this clonotype: Since a much larger clone is just one base distant, this may be a read error. The chain employs TRBV10-3 and TRBJ2-3; 7 bases match TRBD2. Germline CDR1 and CDR2: ENHRY and SYGVKD. The CDR3 is 13 amino acids. With V trimmed by 6 bases and J by 7 bases, 7 bases remained unmatched. The CDR3 reads CAIRREGLNTQYF. DNA for the CDR3: TGTGCCATCAGGAGGGAGGGCCTGAATACGCAGTATTTT.

Notes on this clonotype: A clone one base away is much larger, so this may be a read error. The J gene is TRBJ2-5, the V gene TRBV10-2, with a possible D match to TRBD1 (5 bases). The germline V gene has CDR1 WSHSY and CDR2 SAAADI. Trimming stripped 4 bases from V and 5 bases from J, with 17 bases between. The CDR3 runs 15 residues. The CDR3 spells CASSGAGAGRETQYF. DNA of the CDR3: TGCGCCAGCAGTGGGGCAGGCGCAGGGCGTGAGACCCAGTACTTC.

This clonotype was recorded many times. This chain links TRBV29-1 with TRBJ2-2; perhaps TRBD1 as D (6 bases). The CDR3 loop spans 14 amino acids. With 7 bases removed from V and 5 bases from J, the gap between germline ends came to 17 bases. The germline CDR1 and CDR2 sequences are SQVTM and ANQGSEA. The CDR3 loop reads CSAERRGKTGELFF. The CDR3 DNA follows: TGCAGCGCCGAACGAAGGGGGAAGACCGGGGAGCTGTTTTTT.

The chain couples TRBV6-2 or TRBV6-3 to TRBJ2-2; tentative D call: TRBD2 (5 bases). The CDR3 has 14 amino acids. Trimming shortened V by 0 bases and J by 3 bases, and 5 bases separated the two germline ends. The V gene's germline CDR1 is MNHEY and CDR2 SVGEGT. The CDR3 spells CASSYSSDTGELFF. DNA for the CDR3: TGTGCCAGCAGTTACTCTAGCGACACCGGGGAGCTGTTTTTT.

A remark on this clonotype: With a much larger clone just one base away, this may be a read error. The chain combines TRBV12-3 or TRBV12-4 with TRBJ1-2, with D maybe TRBD1 (6 bases). This CDR3 comprises 15 residues. The DNA for the CDR3 is TGTGCCAGCAGTTGGGGACAAAGACCGAACTATGGCTACAACTTC. This encodes CASSWGQRPNYGYNF.

This clonotype occurred many times. The V call is TRBV7-8, the J call TRBJ1-2; D remains unclear. CDR1 and CDR2 (germline): SGHVS, FQNEAQ. There are 12 residues in the CDR3. The germline V and J ends were trimmed by 3 bases and 0 bases, with 2 bases remaining between them. The CDR3 coding sequence is TGTGCCAGCAGCTTGACTAACTATGGCTACACCTTC. Encoded protein: CASSLTNYGYTF.

Details on this clonotype: The junction departs from germline at one end; a sequencing error may be responsible. The gene calls are TRBV29-1 and TRBJ2-7, with 7 bases lining up with TRBD2. From germline, CDR1 is SQVTM and CDR2 ANQGSEA. This CDR3 region has 13 residues. Here the CDR3 DNA reads TGCAGCGTTGAACCTAGCGGTACTTACAAGCAGTCCTTC. It specifies CSVEPSGTYKQSF.